This TCR beta chain was sequenced during a study of cytomegalovirus exposure and HLA in healthy donors. Overall study results and limits: HLA alleles showed associations with 15,000 to 20,000 TCR beta sequences in a later analysis, at a 0.05 false discovery rate. It emerged from a later analysis that several of the most significant clusters appeared to be linked to common viral pathogens. Most TCR beta V segments were productive about 90% or about 30% of the time in an earlier analysis.

CDR1 and CDR2 from the germline V gene are MNHNY and SVGAGI (reference sequence). The CDR3 consists of 12 residues. The trim removed 6 bases at V and 6 bases at J, leaving 4 bases unmatched. With 60 Vbeta and 13 Jbeta primers, the PCR was carried out. In the study's own analysis: Around 9.9 million shared chains were among the roughly 80 million unique TCR beta chains that a later analysis counted. Profiling relied on immunoSEQ multiplex PCR, and the TCRdb table lists in-frame clones only, not all of them. Clonal size and the V and J genes are those of that table, whereas D and trimming came from the DNA. Of more than 95,000 clones in the sample, 70% to 85% were seen once. As for this clone: Antigen specificity is unknown.

This TCR derives from a woman younger than 30 in good health and CMV-seropositive. The specimen was PBMCs. This chain links TRBV6-6 with TRBJ1-2; 7 bases line up with TRBD1. The CDR3 nucleotides read TGTGCCAGCAGCCCTACAGGGGATGGCTACACCTTC. Translation: CASSPTGDGYTF.